Listed here are 27 T cell receptor beta chains from one sample, sequenced in a study of OX40 agonist ivuxolimab in advanced cancers. The method was the immunoSEQ multiplex PCR assay. TCRdb re-hosts the immuneACCESS table, in-frame sequences only. Its copies lack some clones; in the studies checked, an unresolved V gene accounts for under half of them, and the cause for the rest is not known. The sample table holds under 85,000 clones, of which around 86% were seen once. Together, the top ten hold 8% of the sample. The sequencing here drew on CD4+ or CD8+ T cells sorted from blood, taken in a trial of the OX40 agonist ivuxolimab. The receptors stem from an adult with an advanced solid tumor such as melanoma, head and neck, liver or kidney cancer.

This clone was detected only a few times. V and J are TRBV5-8 and TRBJ2-2; 7 bases align to TRBD2. Germline values: CDR1 SGHTS, CDR2 YDEGEE. The V gene end was trimmed by 4 bases and the J gene end by 1 base; junction bases not matched to a gene: 10. The length of the CDR3 is 17 residues. CDR3 in amino acids: CASSREGGGRNTGELFF. Written as DNA, the CDR3 is TGTGCCAGCAGCCGGGAAGGTGGCGGGAGGAACACCGGGGAGCTGTTTTTT.

The V gene is TRBV19, the J gene TRBJ1-1, with 8 bases matching TRBD1. The CDR3 contains 13 residues. The V and J ends lost 7 bases and 2 bases, in that order; junction bases with no gene match: 3. The germline CDR1 and CDR2 sequences are LNHDA and SQIVND (reference sequence). CDR3 sequence (DNA): TGTGCCAGTAAAGACAGGGGAAACACTGAAGCTTTCTTT. Translation: CASKDRGNTEAFF.

This rearrangement joins TRBV2 to TRBJ1-5; 8 bases fit TRBD1. Germline-derived CDR1 and CDR2 are SNHLY and FYNNEI. With 8 bases clipped from V and 5 bases from J, the junction kept 8 bases outside the gene matches. The CDR3 loop spans 14 amino acids. As DNA, the CDR3 is TGTGCCAGCTCACTACAGGGGGAATATCAGCCCCAGCATTTT. Encoded protein: CASSLQGEYQPQHF.

The V call is TRBV7-2, the J call TRBJ2-6, with a weak D call TRBD1 (6 bases). V gave up 5 bases and J gave up 4 bases, with 18 bases separating them. The germline V gene encodes CDR1 SGHTA and CDR2 FQGNSA. This CDR3 is built from 17 residues. CDR3 bases: TGTGCCAGCAGCCAAAAACTAACAGGGACCGGGGCCAACGTCCTGACTTTC. Translated, it gives CASSQKLTGTGANVLTF.

This clone was detected a few times. The chain couples TRBV5-8 to TRBJ1-4; D is unresolved. The CDR3 length is 14 residues. Trimming cost V 0 bases and J 8 bases, with 11 bases left between them. CDR1 SGHTS and CDR2 YDEGEE come from the germline V gene. The chain's CDR3 is CASSLGQRFEKLFF. The CDR3 DNA sequence: TGTGCCAGCAGCTTGGGGCAGAGGTTCGAAAAACTGTTTTTT.

V and J are TRBV7-8 and TRBJ2-7, with 7 bases identical to TRBD1. CDR3 size: 15 residues. Germline V CDR1 and CDR2: SGHVS, FQNEAQ. V lost 5 bases, J lost 1 base, and 8 bases stayed unmatched. CDR3 amino acids: CASSPRDSLSYEQYF. In DNA form, the CDR3 reads TGTGCCAGCAGCCCCCGGGACAGCCTTTCCTACGAGCAGTACTTC.

J is TRBJ2-3 and V is TRBV5-1; a possible D gene is TRBD2 (6 bases). Germline assignment: CDR1 SGHRS and CDR2 YFSETQ. The CDR3 loop spans 12 amino acids. V was trimmed by 4 bases and J by 5 bases, leaving 8 bases between them. The CDR3, as DNA: TGCGCCAGCAGCCCGGGGGTAGATACGCAGTATTTT. Translating gives CASSPGVDTQYF.

The rearrangement links TRBV5-5 to TRBJ1-1, with D perhaps matching TRBD1 (6 bases). Trimming shortened V by 2 bases and J by 3 bases, and 14 bases separated the two germline ends. This CDR3 contains 15 residues. Germline CDR1 SGHKS, CDR2 YYEKEE (reference sequence). The CDR3 protein is CASSFRGRPDTEAFF. The CDR3 region has the DNA TGTGCCAGCAGCTTCAGGGGCCGCCCCGACACTGAAGCTTTCTTT.

This clone was picked up a small number of times. The chain employs TRBV19 and TRBJ2-2, with 9 bases lining up with TRBD2. This CDR3 contains 15 residues. V lost 4 bases and J lost 2; bases outside the gene matches: 2. Germline assignment: CDR1 LNHDA and CDR2 SQIVND (reference sequence). The CDR3 nucleotides read TGTGCCAGTAGTAACCTAGCGGGAAACACCGGGGAGCTGTTTTTT. This gives the protein CASSNLAGNTGELFF.

This sequence joins TRBV2 and TRBJ1-5; D is undetermined. The germline V gene has CDR1 SNHLY and CDR2 FYNNEI. V was pared by 8 bases and J by 4 bases, with 18 bases between. The CDR3 extends over 15 amino acids. Here the CDR3 reads CASVGQLAGNQPQHF. Written as DNA, the CDR3 is TGTGCCAGCGTGGGCCAACTCGCGGGAAATCAGCCCCAGCATTTT.

V usage is TRBV5-1 and J usage is TRBJ2-5; D is unclear. Germline V gene sequence: CDR1 SGHRS, CDR2 YFSETQ. V was trimmed by 0 bases and J by 2 bases, leaving 11 bases between them. The CDR3 is made up of 15 amino acids. CDR3 amino acids: CASSLVGSGQETQYF. CDR3 coding DNA: TGCGCCAGCAGCTTGGTAGGATCCGGGCAAGAGACCCAGTACTTC.

J is TRBJ2-2 and V is TRBV7-3; D ambiguous. This CDR3 spans 12 amino acids. Germline loops: CDR1 SGHTA, CDR2 FQGTGA. V lost 4 bases, J lost 8 bases, and 8 bases lay in between. DNA of the CDR3: TGTGCCAGCAGCTCGACATGGGGGGAGCTGTTTTTT. It translates to CASSSTWGELFF.

The chain joins TRBV7-3 to TRBJ2-2; perhaps TRBD2 as D (5 bases). The V end was cut by 3 bases, the J end by 7 bases, with 15 bases between. Germline assignment: CDR1 SGHTA and CDR2 FQGTGA. CDR3 length: 15 residues. As DNA, the CDR3 is TGTGCCAGCAGCTTCAGTTCCTCGGGATTCGGGGAGCTGTTTTTT. This translates into CASSFSSSGFGELFF.

The count of this clone is one. The chain joins TRBV20-1 to TRBJ2-1; D not resolved. Trimming left V 6 bases short and J 7 bases short, with 10 bases between. The CDR3 spans 11 residues. Germline V lookup: CDR1 DFQATT, CDR2 SNEGSKA (reference sequence). CDR3 nucleotides: TGCAGTGCCCCTCCGGCTAATGAGCAGTTCTTC. Its protein product is CSAPPANEQFF.

V is TRBV7-2 and J is TRBJ1-3, with 8 bases matching TRBD1. The germline V gene encodes CDR1 SGHTA and CDR2 FQGNSA. The junction had 6 bases not matched to a gene; V was cut back by 5 bases and J by 0 bases. This CDR3 spans 16 amino acids. CDR3 sequence (DNA): TGTGCCAGCAGCCTGAGGACAGGGAGCTCTGGAAACACCATATATTTT. This sequence encodes CASSLRTGSSGNTIYF.

This clone was recorded a few times. J is TRBJ2-1 and V is TRBV10-2, with TRBD2 matching 10 bases. The length of the CDR3 is 17 residues. V lost 4 bases to trimming and J lost 0 bases; unmatched junction nucleotides: 6. Germline CDR1 WSHSY, CDR2 SAAADI. In DNA, the CDR3 is TGCGCCAGCAGTGGGACTAGCGGCCCGAGCTCCTACAATGAGCAGTTCTTC. Translating gives CASSGTSGPSSYNEQFF.

The chain has TRBV7-6 and TRBJ1-4; 9 positions match TRBD1. The J segment lost 7 bases and the V segment lost 3 bases, leaving 6 bases of the junction unmatched. The germline gives CDR1 SGHVS, CDR2 FNYEAQ. CDR3 length: 15 residues. CDR3 residues: CASSFPTGGGEKLFF. CDR3 sequence (DNA): TGTGCCAGCAGCTTTCCGACAGGGGGGGGTGAAAAACTGTTTTTT.

The gene calls are TRBV5-4 and TRBJ1-1; D remains unclear. Trimming stripped 5 bases from V and 1 base from J, with 12 bases between. Germline lookup yields CDR1 SGHNT and CDR2 YYREEE (reference sequence). The CDR3 totals 14 residues. CDR3 bases: TGTGCCAGCAGTTCAATCTCAAGGAACACTGAAGCTTTCTTT. This codes for CASSSISRNTEAFF.

This rearrangement joins TRBV2 to TRBJ1-2; D might be TRBD1 (5 bases). V lost 2 bases and J lost 4, with 20 bases in between. Germline V CDR1 and CDR2: SNHLY, FYNNEI. The CDR3 extends over 17 amino acids. Here the CDR3 reads CASSESPGRSGPYGYTF. The CDR3 DNA sequence: TGTGCCAGCAGTGAAAGTCCAGGGCGGTCCGGACCCTATGGCTACACCTTC.

The chain recombines TRBV9 with TRBJ2-5; the match to TRBD2 covers 8 bases. CDR1 is SGDLS and CDR2 is YYNGEE in the germline V gene. The CDR3 has 16 amino acids. The J segment lost 0 bases and the V segment lost 4 bases, leaving 8 bases of the junction unmatched. The DNA of the CDR3 is TGTGCCAGCAGCAGACCCTTAGCGGGAAACCAAGAGACCCAGTACTTC. Residues: CASSRPLAGNQETQYF.

The rearrangement joins TRBV18 to TRBJ1-2; 12 nucleotides match TRBD1. J gave up 0 bases and V 0 bases, and 2 bases lay outside the gene matches. Germline V lookup: CDR1 KGHSH, CDR2 LQKENI. CDR3 size: 17 residues. CDR3 sequence reads: CASSPPGTGGANYGYTF. DNA for the CDR3: TGTGCCAGCTCACCACCGGGGACAGGGGGCGCTAACTATGGCTACACCTTC. The whole variable domain, remainder taken from reference TRBV18 and TRBJ1-2, is NAGVMQNPRHLVRRRGQEARLRCSPMKGHSHVYWYRQLPEEGLKFMVYLQKENIIDESGMPKERFSAEFPKEGPSILRIQQVVRGDSAAYFCASSPPGTGGANYGYTFGSGTRLTVV.

This clone appeared a few times. The genes are TRBV5-1 and TRBJ2-1; D uncertain. Trimming took off 4 bases at V and 0 bases at J, with 11 bases between the two ends. Germline V gene lookup returns CDR1 SGHRS and CDR2 YFSETQ. CDR3 length: 15 residues. Here the CDR3 reads CASSTNSGSYNEQFF. The DNA of the CDR3 is TGCGCCAGCAGCACCAACTCAGGCTCCTACAATGAGCAGTTCTTC.

The rearrangement links TRBV18 to TRBJ2-1, with a tentative D call TRBD2 (5 bases). Germline V gene data show CDR1 as KGHSH and CDR2 as LQKENI. The CDR3 is made up of 18 amino acids. The ends were cut back, 0 bases at V and 0 bases at J, with 15 bases in the middle. The CDR3 is CASSPPARPGNSYNEQFF. The CDR3 coding sequence is TGTGCCAGCTCACCACCGGCACGACCGGGGAACTCCTACAATGAGCAGTTCTTC. The complete variable domain, with remaining parts taken from reference TRBV18 and TRBJ2-1, reads NAGVMQNPRHLVRRRGQEARLRCSPMKGHSHVYWYRQLPEEGLKFMVYLQKENIIDESGMPKERFSAEFPKEGPSILRIQQVVRGDSAAYFCASSPPARPGNSYNEQFFGPGTRLTVL.

J is TRBJ2-1 and V is TRBV4-1; the D call may be TRBD1 or TRBD2 (5 bases each). Germline V gene lookup returns CDR1 MGHRA and CDR2 YSYEKL. The V end lost 4 bases, the J end lost 7 bases, and 17 bases lay between the germline ends. The CDR3 covers 15 residues. The chain's CDR3 is CASSPLPGRWNEQFF. The CDR3 bases are TGCGCCAGCAGCCCCTTACCGGGACGTTGGAATGAGCAGTTCTTC.

This clone occurred once. The chain joins TRBV7-9 to TRBJ1-1; possibly TRBD1 for D (6 bases). This CDR3 region has 14 residues. The germline gives CDR1 SEHNR, CDR2 FQNEAQ (reference sequence). The V end was cut by 0 bases, the J end by 1 base, with 6 bases between. The CDR3, as DNA: TGTGCCAGCAGCTTAGCAGGGGGGAACACTGAAGCTTTCTTT. Its translation: CASSLAGGNTEAFF.

The chain is built from TRBV18 and TRBJ2-3; no clear D. The V gene lost 2 bases and the J gene lost 0 bases, with 6 bases spanning the gap. There are 14 residues in the CDR3. Germline-derived CDR1 and CDR2 are KGHSH and LQKENI. The CDR3 loop is CASSPGASTDTQYF. The CDR3 DNA reads TGTGCCAGCTCACCAGGAGCGAGCACAGATACGCAGTATTTT.

V and J are TRBV6-5 and TRBJ2-7; no clear D gene. The CDR3 length is 12 residues. V was trimmed by 2 bases and J by 5 bases, leaving 7 bases between them. Germline V gene sequence: CDR1 MNHEY, CDR2 SVGAGI. CDR3 bases: TGTGCCAGCAGTTACCGTCGTCACGAGCAGTACTTC. This gives the protein CASSYRRHEQYF.